This T cell receptor (beta chain) was captured by sequencing in a study of blood T cell repertoires in COVID-19. The wider study: The study drew acute and convalescent COVID-19 samples from the United States, Italy and Spain. Sample material is recorded as cDNA or gDNA derived from T cells, B-cell-depleted T cells, or PBMCs.

Using immunoSEQ multiplex PCR, the repertoire was profiled, and TCRdb retains in-frame clones only, with some absent. The sample shows 250,000 to 350,000 clones, about 87% of them seen only once. This TCR derives from a woman aged 45-65 years who had recovered from COVID-19. Sequences were obtained from peripheral blood.

The CDR3 nucleotides read TGTGCCAGTACCGCACAGGGGGCTGGTAATTCACCCCTCCACTTT. Translated: CASTAQGAGNSPLHF. The chain employs TRBV19 and TRBJ1-6; the match to TRBD1 covers 9 bases. CDR1 is LNHDA and CDR2 is SQIVND in the germline V gene (reference sequence). Unmatched junction bases numbered 7, after V lost 7 bases and J lost 6 bases. The CDR3 length is 15 residues.